These 22 T cell receptor beta chains originate from one sample sequenced in a study of PD-1 blockade in mismatch repair-deficient tumors. Here immunoSEQ multiplex PCR was the method, and the copy in TCRdb shows in-frame clones only, minus some. The data contain over 75,000 clones, around 85% of them singletons. The source was peripheral blood, collected 12 weeks after starting pembrolizumab. Source of these receptors: an adult with mismatch repair-deficient cancer.

The chain couples TRBV6-9 to TRBJ1-5, with a possible D match to TRBD1 (5 bases). CDR1 MNHGY and CDR2 SVAAGI come from the germline V gene. The CDR3 has 13 residues. V lost 10 bases, J lost 5 bases, and 15 bases lay in between. CDR3 in amino acids: CAKGRHRDQPQHF. CDR3 in DNA: TGTGCCAAGGGGCGACATCGCGATCAGCCCCAGCATTTT.

V gene TRBV5-1 combines with J gene TRBJ1-4, with D perhaps TRBD1 (5 bases). V was clipped by 6 bases and J by 5 bases, with 17 bases between them. From germline, CDR1 is SGHRS and CDR2 YFSETQ. The CDR3 has 15 residues. The chain's CDR3 is CASTNSGRENEKLFF. CDR3 DNA: TGCGCCAGCACGAACTCGGGACGGGAAAATGAAAAACTGTTTTTT.

The chain uses TRBV11-3 and TRBJ2-1; D could derive from TRBD1 or TRBD2 (5 bases each). From germline, CDR1 is SGHNT and CDR2 YENEEA. The CDR3 has 16 residues. Trimming took off 4 bases at V and 10 bases at J, with 23 bases between the two ends. CDR3 coding DNA: TGTGCCAGCAGCTCCACCCCGGTTACTCCGGGGCGGGAGCAGTTCTTC. It yields the protein CASSSTPVTPGREQFF.

The chain couples TRBV5-1 to TRBJ2-1, with unresolved D. CDR3 length: 13 residues. Germline values: CDR1 SGHRS, CDR2 YFSETQ. Trimming took 0 bases from V and 7 from J, leaving 8 bases between them. DNA of the CDR3: TGCGCCAGCAGCTTGGCCCCAGCGAATGAGCAGTTCTTC. The encoded protein is CASSLAPANEQFF.

This chain links TRBV5-6 with TRBJ2-1; 9 bases align to TRBD2. V was clipped by 4 bases and J by 1 base; unmatched bases: 6. CDR3 length: 16 residues. The germline CDR1 and CDR2 sequences are SGHDT and YYEEEE. DNA of the CDR3: TGTGCCAGCAGCCCAGATAGCGGGAGTTCCTACAATGAGCAGTTCTTC. Encoded protein: CASSPDSGSSYNEQFF.

The gene calls are TRBV6-6 and TRBJ2-7; 7 bases fit TRBD1. CDR3 size: 14 residues. Germline-derived CDR1 and CDR2 are MNHNY and SVGAGI (reference sequence). V shed 6 bases, J shed 0 bases, and the junction held 5 bases outside the gene matches. CDR3 loop: CASSDTGDSYEQYF. The CDR3 DNA reads TGTGCCAGCAGCGACACAGGGGACTCCTACGAGCAGTACTTC.

V is TRBV6-6 and J is TRBJ2-1; D possibly corresponds to TRBD2 (5 bases). CDR1 is MNHNY, CDR2 SVGAGI, per germline (reference sequence). V shed 8 bases and J shed 0 bases, with 8 bases lying between them. CDR3 length: 13 residues. The CDR3 bases are TGTGCCAGCCGACGGGACTCCTACAATGAGCAGTTCTTC. Residues: CASRRDSYNEQFF.

The chain links TRBV4-3 to TRBJ2-1; D not certain. Germline V gene data show CDR1 as LGHNA and CDR2 as YSLEER. This CDR3 has 12 residues. Trimming took off 0 bases at V and 8 bases at J, with 5 bases between the two ends. DNA of the CDR3: TGCGCCAGCAGCCAAGATGACGATGAGCAGTTCTTC. This sequence encodes CASSQDDDEQFF.

This clone was seen a handful of times. The chain uses TRBV5-1 and TRBJ2-7, with a weak D call TRBD1 (6 bases). V lost 4 bases, J lost 0 bases, and 14 bases lay in between. The CDR3 contains 15 residues. Germline values: CDR1 SGHRS, CDR2 YFSETQ. CDR3 sequence (DNA): TGCGCCAGCAGCCAAACAGGGTCGGGCTCCTACGAGCAGTACTTC. The encoded protein is CASSQTGSGSYEQYF.

This sequence joins TRBV18 and TRBJ1-2; perhaps TRBD1 as D (5 bases). CDR3 length: 14 amino acids. Trimming shortened V by 6 bases and J by 8 bases, and 19 bases separated the two germline ends. CDR1 is KGHSH, CDR2 LQKENI, per germline. The CDR3 DNA is TGTGCCAGCTCTTTCGAGGGGTTCGCTGGGGGCTACACCTTC. It encodes CASSFEGFAGGYTF.

This clone was detected only once. This sequence joins TRBV30 and TRBJ1-2; D gene unclear. CDR1 and CDR2 from the germline V gene are GTSNPN and SVGIG (reference sequence). V lost 0 bases and J 8 bases, leaving 13 bases between the germline ends. The CDR3 length is 13 residues. CDR3 sequence (DNA): TGTGCCTGGAGTGTACGGGAGGGCAGCGGCTACACCTTC. It yields the protein CAWSVREGSGYTF.

The chain recombines TRBV5-6 with TRBJ2-2; D perhaps matches TRBD1 (6 bases). This CDR3 spans 18 amino acids. CDR1 SGHDT and CDR2 YYEEEE come from the germline V gene. Between the trimmed V and J ends, which lost 2 bases and 1 base, there was a span of 18 bases. This CDR3 is CASSFHQGHSMNTGELFF. Written as DNA, the CDR3 is TGTGCCAGCAGCTTCCATCAGGGGCACTCAATGAACACCGGGGAGCTGTTTTTT.

Only one count was recorded for this clone. This rearrangement joins TRBV7-2 to TRBJ2-7; TRBD2 agrees at 14 bases. The V and J ends lost 5 bases and 9 bases, in that order; junction bases with no gene match: 9. Germline V lookup: CDR1 SGHTA, CDR2 FQGNSA. CDR3 length: 15 amino acids. The CDR3, as DNA: TGTGCCAGCAGCACCTCGACTAGCGGGGGGGCCTGGCAGTACTTC. It encodes CASSTSTSGGAWQYF.

V and J are TRBV9 and TRBJ2-5; the D gene is possibly TRBD2 (8 bases). With 4 bases removed from V and 4 bases from J, the gap between germline ends came to 20 bases. Germline V gene data show CDR1 as SGDLS and CDR2 as YYNGEE. This CDR3 has 16 residues. The CDR3 bases are TGTGCCAGCAGCACTCCCAGGGGGACTAGAGGAGAGACCCAGTACTTC. This translates into CASSTPRGTRGETQYF.

Only a few counts were recorded for this clone. The rearrangement uses TRBV6-1 and TRBJ1-2; D is unresolved. The CDR3 is 10 amino acids. Germline V gives CDR1 MNHNS, CDR2 SASEGT. V lost 10 bases and J lost 10, with 13 bases in between. This chain's CDR3 is CANAPGSYTF. DNA for the CDR3: TGTGCCAACGCCCCGGGTTCCTACACCTTC.

J is TRBJ1-5 and V is TRBV4-1; the match to TRBD1 covers 8 bases. Germline V gives CDR1 MGHRA, CDR2 YSYEKL. This CDR3 contains 15 residues. V dropped 1 base and J dropped 3; count of bases not matched to a gene: 2. DNA of the CDR3: TGCGCCAGCAGCCAAGCACAGGGGGACAATCAGCCCCAGCATTTT. This gives the protein CASSQAQGDNQPQHF.

The chain combines TRBV4-1 with TRBJ2-1; 7 bases are shared with TRBD2. The ends lost 2 bases at V and 7 bases at J; junction bases unmatched: 8. This CDR3 is built from 15 residues. In germline, CDR1 is MGHRA, CDR2 YSYEKL. The CDR3 here is CASSQTHAAGNEQFF. As DNA, the CDR3 is TGCGCCAGCAGCCAAACCCACGCAGCGGGGAATGAGCAGTTCTTC.

This clone was picked up a small number of times. The V gene is TRBV5-8, the J gene TRBJ2-5; 7 bases align to TRBD1. The V and J ends lost 3 bases and 6 bases, in that order; junction bases with no gene match: 2. The CDR3 length is 12 residues. In germline, CDR1 is SGHTS, CDR2 YDEGEE. DNA of the CDR3: TGTGCCAGCAGCTACAGGGGAAAGACCCAGTACTTC. This sequence encodes CASSYRGKTQYF.

This clone was seen only a few times. The chain employs TRBV30 and TRBJ2-3; 8 nucleotides match TRBD2. Losses at the gene ends were 5 bases for V and 2 bases for J; bases not matched to a gene: 15. Germline loops: CDR1 GTSNPN, CDR2 SVGIG (reference sequence). The CDR3 has 17 amino acids. The CDR3 region has the DNA TGTGCCTGGGGTAGCGGGCTGGCGGGAGGTTCCACAGATACGCAGTATTTT. As protein: CAWGSGLAGGSTDTQYF.

This clone occurred a few times. The chain recombines TRBV5-6 with TRBJ2-3; D may match TRBD1 or TRBD2 (5 bases each). The CDR3 runs to 13 residues. Germline V lookup: CDR1 SGHDT, CDR2 YYEEEE. V shed 4 bases and J shed 7 bases, with 13 bases lying between them. The CDR3 DNA sequence: TGTGCCAGCAGCGTTTTAGGGACCTATACGCAGTATTTT. As protein: CASSVLGTYTQYF.

The V call is TRBV9, the J call TRBJ2-3, with D perhaps TRBD1 (6 bases). V was pared by 0 bases and J by 0 bases, with 23 bases between. Germline V gene data show CDR1 as SGDLS and CDR2 as YYNGEE. This CDR3 region has 20 residues. CDR3 DNA: TGTGCCAGCAGCGTAGCTACCGGGACAAGGACCTCCTATAGCACAGATACGCAGTATTTT. This codes for CASSVATGTRTSYSTDTQYF.

The chain carries TRBV29-1 and TRBJ2-2; no clear D. Looked up from germline, CDR1 is SQVTM and CDR2 is ANQGSEA. V was shortened by 2 bases and J by 4 bases, with 5 bases between the two germline ends. This CDR3 spans 12 amino acids. DNA for the CDR3: TGCAGCGTTGAACGCTTCACCGGGGAGCTGTTTTTT. Translated: CSVERFTGELFF.